Listed here are 14 T cell receptor beta chains from one sample, sequenced in a study of cytomegalovirus exposure and HLA in healthy donors. Use of 60 Vbeta and 13 Jbeta primers characterized the PCR. The protocol was immunoSEQ multiplex PCR, while the TCRdb copy is restricted to in-frame clones and leaves out a portion. The sample lists 250,000 to 350,000 clones, about nine tenths occurring once. The specimen was PBMCs. These receptors came from a man aged 35 to 55 in good health and CMV-seropositive.

The genes are TRBV6-5 and TRBJ2-5, with TRBD2 identical over 7 bases. V gave up 1 base and J gave up 4 bases; unmatched junction bases: 6. The CDR3 contains 15 residues. The germline V gene has CDR1 MNHEY and CDR2 SVGAGI. CDR3 coding DNA: TGTGCCAGCAGTTACTACGCGGGAGACCGAGAGACCCAGTACTTC. Its protein product is CASSYYAGDRETQYF.

This chain links TRBV7-3 with TRBJ2-2; 7 bases are a match to TRBD2. Losses at the gene ends were 5 bases for V and 1 base for J; bases not matched to a gene: 4. This CDR3 has 15 residues. The germline CDR1 and CDR2 sequences are SGHTA and FQGTGA. In nucleotides, the CDR3 is TGTGCCAGCAGCCCAGGGACTATGAACACCGGGGAGCTGTTTTTT. This gives the protein CASSPGTMNTGELFF.

This clone showed up just a few times. This chain joins TRBV7-2 and TRBJ1-3; unclear D gene. Per the germline V gene, CDR1 is SGHTA and CDR2 is FQGNSA. CDR3 size: 17 residues. Trimming pared 5 bases from V and 0 bases from J, leaving 17 bases between. The CDR3 DNA reads as TGTGCCAGCAGCCTAAGTTCGGGATGGAGCTCTGGAAACACCATATATTTT. Its protein product is CASSLSSGWSSGNTIYF.

Written as DNA, the CDR3 is TGTGCCAGCAGCCCTCCGGGGAAGGGGGCTAACTATGGCTACACCTTC. It encodes CASSPPGKGANYGYTF. This chain uses TRBV11-3 with TRBJ1-2; D is possibly TRBD1 (6 bases). The CDR3 covers 16 residues. The V gene's germline CDR1 is SGHNT and CDR2 YENEEA. V lost 5 bases and J lost 0, with 16 bases in between. Variable domain in full (rest from reference TRBV11-3 and TRBJ1-2): EAGVVQSPRYKIIEKKQPVAFWCNPISGHNTLYWYLQNLGQGPELLIRYENEEAVDDSQLPKDRFSAERLKGVDSTLKIQPAELGDSAVYLCASSPPGKGANYGYTFGSGTRLTVV.

This clone was observed a single time. J is TRBJ2-7 and V is TRBV28, with 8 bases aligning to TRBD1. Trimming removed 6 bases from V and 0 bases from J; junction bases left unmatched: 10. The CDR3 is 16 residues long. Per the germline V gene, CDR1 is MDHEN and CDR2 is SYDVKM. The CDR3 DNA reads TGTGCCAGCAGCTCCACCGACAGGGGTTACTCCTACGAGCAGTACTTC. This translates into CASSSTDRGYSYEQYF.

The J gene is TRBJ2-7, the V gene TRBV11-2, with D maybe TRBD1 (5 bases). The V gene lost 5 bases and the J gene lost 3 bases, with 20 bases spanning the gap. This CDR3 region has 16 residues. Germline CDR1 and CDR2: SGHAT and FQNNGV. In DNA, the CDR3 is TGTGCCAGCAGCAAAGGGGAAACCCTGCCTATCTACGAGCAGTACTTC. Amino acid sequence: CASSKGETLPIYEQYF.

The chain couples TRBV19 to TRBJ2-1, with 7 positions matching TRBD1. The length of the CDR3 is 15 residues. Germline values: CDR1 LNHDA, CDR2 SQIVND (reference sequence). V shed 3 bases, J shed 2 bases, and the junction held 4 bases outside the gene matches. For the CDR3, the DNA is TGTGCCAGTAGTATTGAGGGGGCTGCCTACAATGAGCAGTTCTTC. Translating it yields CASSIEGAAYNEQFF.

The chain carries TRBV4-1 and TRBJ1-1, with 7 nucleotides matching TRBD1. The CDR3 loop spans 17 amino acids. Germline values: CDR1 MGHRA, CDR2 YSYEKL. With V trimmed by 1 base and J by 0 bases, 8 bases remained unmatched. The CDR3 nucleotides read TGCGCCAGCAGCCAAGCTCCTCCCAGGGGGATGAACACTGAAGCTTTCTTT. This codes for CASSQAPPRGMNTEAFF.

The chain combines TRBV7-9 with TRBJ1-5; D call uncertain. From germline, CDR1 is SEHNR and CDR2 FQNEAQ (reference sequence). Trimming left V 3 bases short and J 5 bases short, with 17 bases between. CDR3 length: 16 amino acids. CDR3 bases: TGTGCCAGCAGCTTTGTCGGAAATGGTCTAGATCAGCCCCAGCATTTT. Translation gives CASSFVGNGLDQPQHF.

The chain links TRBV5-8 to TRBJ1-5; 8 positions agree with TRBD1. The germline V gene encodes CDR1 SGHTS and CDR2 YDEGEE. The CDR3 runs 14 residues. Trimming at V came to 3 bases and at J to 9 bases, leaving 8 bases not matched to a gene. The chain's CDR3 is CASSSGQGIMPQHF. The CDR3 region has the DNA TGTGCCAGCAGCTCAGGACAGGGTATCATGCCCCAGCATTTT.

This clone was recorded once. CDR3 in amino acids: CASSPAGLTDTQYF. The CDR3 region has the DNA TGTGCCAGCTCGCCCGCGGGGCTCACAGATACGCAGTATTTT. The V call is TRBV18, the J call TRBJ2-3, with a weak D call TRBD2 (6 bases). Germline V CDR1 and CDR2: KGHSH, LQKENI. Trimming pared 6 bases from V and 2 bases from J, leaving 12 bases between. The CDR3 runs to 14 residues.

The chain links TRBV27 to TRBJ2-3; 8 bases align to TRBD1. V was pared by 5 bases and J by 5 bases, with 6 bases of the junction left unmatched. In germline, CDR1 is MNHEY, CDR2 SMNVEV (reference sequence). CDR3 length: 14 amino acids. CDR3 loop: CASSAGQGQDTQYF. The CDR3 coding sequence is TGTGCCAGCAGTGCCGGACAGGGCCAAGATACGCAGTATTTT.

V usage is TRBV28 and J usage is TRBJ1-6; D might be TRBD1 (5 bases). CDR1 MDHEN and CDR2 SYDVKM come from the germline V gene. Trimming removed 1 base from V and 3 bases from J, with 10 bases in between. The CDR3 runs 16 residues. CDR3 sequence: CASSLLGLRYNSPLHF. In DNA, the CDR3 is TGTGCCAGCAGTTTATTGGGACTCCGCTATAATTCACCCCTCCACTTT.

The gene calls are TRBV18 and TRBJ1-5, with 10 bases identical to TRBD1. The CDR3 runs 16 residues. Trimming cost V 4 bases and J 4 bases; bases outside gene matches: 7. The germline CDR1 and CDR2 sequences are KGHSH and LQKENI. CDR3 bases: TGTGCCAGCTCACTGATACCGGGACAGGGGAATCAGCCCCAGCATTTT. Encoded protein: CASSLIPGQGNQPQHF. The full variable domain, its missing parts supplied by reference TRBV18 and TRBJ1-5, is NAGVMQNPRHLVRRRGQEARLRCSPMKGHSHVYWYRQLPEEGLKFMVYLQKENIIDESGMPKERFSAEFPKEGPSILRIQQVVRGDSAAYFCASSLIPGQGNQPQHFGDGTRLSIL.